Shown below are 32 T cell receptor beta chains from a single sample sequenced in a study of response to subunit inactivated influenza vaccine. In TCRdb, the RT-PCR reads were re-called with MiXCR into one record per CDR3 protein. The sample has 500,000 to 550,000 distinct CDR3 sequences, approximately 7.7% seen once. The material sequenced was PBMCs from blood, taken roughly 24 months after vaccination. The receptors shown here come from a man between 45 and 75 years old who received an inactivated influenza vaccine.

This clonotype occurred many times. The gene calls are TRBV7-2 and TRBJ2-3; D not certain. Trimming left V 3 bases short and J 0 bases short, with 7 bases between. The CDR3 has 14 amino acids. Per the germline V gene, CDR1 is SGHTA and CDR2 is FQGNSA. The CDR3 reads CASSFLDSTDTQYF. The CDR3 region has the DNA TGTGCCAGCAGCTTTCTGGACAGCACAGATACGCAGTATTTT. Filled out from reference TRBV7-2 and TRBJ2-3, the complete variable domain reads GAGVSQSPSNKVTEKGKDVELRCDPISGHTALYWYRQSLGQGLEFLIYFQGNSAPDKSGLPSDRFSAERTGGSVSTLTIQRTQQEDSAVYLCASSFLDSTDTQYFGPGTRLTVL.

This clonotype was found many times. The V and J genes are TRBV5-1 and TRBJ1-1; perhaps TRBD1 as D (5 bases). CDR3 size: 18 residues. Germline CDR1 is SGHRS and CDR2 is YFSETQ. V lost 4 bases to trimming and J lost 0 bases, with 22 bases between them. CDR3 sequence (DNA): TGCGCCAGCAGCGAATCGGGACCGAGCATCTCAATGAACACTGAAGCTTTCTTT. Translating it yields CASSESGPSISMNTEAFF.

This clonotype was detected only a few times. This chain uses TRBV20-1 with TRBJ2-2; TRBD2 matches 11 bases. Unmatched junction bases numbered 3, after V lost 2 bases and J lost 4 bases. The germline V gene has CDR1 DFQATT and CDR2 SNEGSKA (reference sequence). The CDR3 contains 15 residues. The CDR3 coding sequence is TGCAGTGCTAGATCTAGCGGGAGGACCACCGGGGAGCTGTTTTTT. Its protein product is CSARSSGRTTGELFF.

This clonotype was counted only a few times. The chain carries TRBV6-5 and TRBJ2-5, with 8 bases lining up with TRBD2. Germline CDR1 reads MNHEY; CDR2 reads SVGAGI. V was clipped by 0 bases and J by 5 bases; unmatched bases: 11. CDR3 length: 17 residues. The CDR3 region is CASSYSGRGGLRETQYF. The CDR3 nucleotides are TGTGCCAGCAGTTACTCGGGCCGGGGGGGTCTCAGGGAGACCCAGTACTTC.

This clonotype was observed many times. In DNA form, the CDR3 reads TGTGCCAGCAGCTTTCTGGTGGGACAGGGGAACACTGAAGCTTTCTTT. It is translated as CASSFLVGQGNTEAFF. The V and J genes are TRBV11-2 and TRBJ1-1, with 9 nucleotides matching TRBD1. V lost 3 bases to trimming and J lost 1 base; unmatched junction nucleotides: 6. Germline CDR1 and CDR2: SGHAT and FQNNGV. The CDR3 covers 16 residues.

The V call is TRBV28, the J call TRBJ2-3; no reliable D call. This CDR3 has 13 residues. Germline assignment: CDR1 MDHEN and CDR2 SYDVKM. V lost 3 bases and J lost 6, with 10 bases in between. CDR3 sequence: CASSLSAADTQYF. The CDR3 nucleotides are TGTGCCAGCAGTTTGTCGGCCGCGGATACGCAGTATTTT.

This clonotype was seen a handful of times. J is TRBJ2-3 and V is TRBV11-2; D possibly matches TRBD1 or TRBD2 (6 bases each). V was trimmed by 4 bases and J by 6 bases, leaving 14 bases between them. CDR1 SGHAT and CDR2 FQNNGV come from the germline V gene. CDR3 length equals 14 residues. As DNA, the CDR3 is TGTGCCAGCAGCTGGCTCCCGGGGGCGGATACGCAGTATTTT. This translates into CASSWLPGADTQYF. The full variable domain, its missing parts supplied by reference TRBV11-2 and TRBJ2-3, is EAGVAQSPRYKIIEKRQSVAFWCNPISGHATLYWYQQILGQGPKLLIQFQNNGVVDDSQLPKDRFSAERLKGVDSTLKIQPAKLEDSAVYLCASSWLPGADTQYFGPGTRLTVL.

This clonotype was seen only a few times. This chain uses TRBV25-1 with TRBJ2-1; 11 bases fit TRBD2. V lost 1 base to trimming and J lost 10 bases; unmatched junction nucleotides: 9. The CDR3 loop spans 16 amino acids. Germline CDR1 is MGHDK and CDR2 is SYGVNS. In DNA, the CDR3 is TGTGCCAGCAGTGAATGGGCTAGCGGGAGGTTAATGGAGCAGTTCTTC. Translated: CASSEWASGRLMEQFF.

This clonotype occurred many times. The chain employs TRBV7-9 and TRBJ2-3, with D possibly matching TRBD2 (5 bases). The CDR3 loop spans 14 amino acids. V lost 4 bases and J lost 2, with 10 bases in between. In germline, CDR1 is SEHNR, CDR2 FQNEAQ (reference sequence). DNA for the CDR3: TGTGCCAGCAGCTCCTTCGGACTCACAGATACGCAGTATTTT. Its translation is CASSSFGLTDTQYF. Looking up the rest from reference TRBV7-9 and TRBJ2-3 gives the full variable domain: DTGVSQNPRHKITKRGQNVTFRCDPISEHNRLYWYRQTLGQGPEFLTYFQNEAQLEKSRLLSDRFSAERPKGSFSTLEIQRTEQGDSAMYLCASSSFGLTDTQYFGPGTRLTVL.

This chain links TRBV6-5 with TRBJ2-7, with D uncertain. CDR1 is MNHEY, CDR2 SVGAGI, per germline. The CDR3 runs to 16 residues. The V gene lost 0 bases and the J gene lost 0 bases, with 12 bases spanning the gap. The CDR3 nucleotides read TGTGCCAGCAGTTACTCGACGGTTATTAGCTCCTACGAGCAGTACTTC. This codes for CASSYSTVISSYEQYF.

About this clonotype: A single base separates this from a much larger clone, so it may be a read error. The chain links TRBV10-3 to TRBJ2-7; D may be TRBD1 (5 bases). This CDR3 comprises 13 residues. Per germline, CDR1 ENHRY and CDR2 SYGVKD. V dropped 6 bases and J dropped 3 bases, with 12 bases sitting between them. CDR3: CAIRDILNYEQYF. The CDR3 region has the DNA TGTGCCATCAGGGACATACTAAACTACGAGCAGTACTTC.

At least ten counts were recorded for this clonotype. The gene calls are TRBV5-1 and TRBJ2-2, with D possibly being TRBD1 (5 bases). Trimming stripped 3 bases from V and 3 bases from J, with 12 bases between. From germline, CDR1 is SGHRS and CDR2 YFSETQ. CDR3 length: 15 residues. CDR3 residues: CASSSPGSYTGELFF. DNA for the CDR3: TGCGCCAGCAGCTCTCCAGGGTCTTACACCGGGGAGCTGTTTTTT.

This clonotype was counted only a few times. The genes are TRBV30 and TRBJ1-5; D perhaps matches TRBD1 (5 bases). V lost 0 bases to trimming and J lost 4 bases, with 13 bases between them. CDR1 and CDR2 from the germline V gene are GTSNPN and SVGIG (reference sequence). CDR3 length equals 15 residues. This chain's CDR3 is CAWSVLSGTNQPQHF. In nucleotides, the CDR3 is TGTGCCTGGAGTGTACTGTCAGGGACTAATCAGCCCCAGCATTTT.

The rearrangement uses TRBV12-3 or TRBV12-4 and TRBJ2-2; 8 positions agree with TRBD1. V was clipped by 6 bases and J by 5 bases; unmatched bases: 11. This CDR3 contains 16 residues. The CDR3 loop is CASRSPDRGRTGELFF. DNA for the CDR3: TGTGCCAGCAGATCGCCAGACAGGGGCCGGACCGGGGAGCTGTTTTTT.

The CDR3 coding sequence is TGTGCCAGCACGCACCCGGGACAGGGGGCCTTCACTGAAGCTTTCTTT. This translates into CASTHPGQGAFTEAFF. The V gene is TRBV12-3 or TRBV12-4, the J gene TRBJ1-1; 12 bases fit TRBD1. J lost 4 bases, V lost 7 bases, and 10 bases had no gene match. The CDR3 spans 16 residues.

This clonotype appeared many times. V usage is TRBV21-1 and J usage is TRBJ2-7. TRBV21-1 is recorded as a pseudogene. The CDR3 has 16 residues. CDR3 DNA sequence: TGTGCCAGCAGCAAGGGTCGCAGGCAAGGCTCCTACGAGCAGTACTTC. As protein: CASSKGRRQGSYEQYF.

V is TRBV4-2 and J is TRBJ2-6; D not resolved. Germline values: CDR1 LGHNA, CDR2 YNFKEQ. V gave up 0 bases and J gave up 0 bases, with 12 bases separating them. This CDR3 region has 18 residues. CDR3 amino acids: CASSQEETAYSGANVLTF. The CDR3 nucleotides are TGTGCCAGCAGCCAAGAGGAAACAGCCTACTCTGGGGCCAACGTCCTGACTTTC.

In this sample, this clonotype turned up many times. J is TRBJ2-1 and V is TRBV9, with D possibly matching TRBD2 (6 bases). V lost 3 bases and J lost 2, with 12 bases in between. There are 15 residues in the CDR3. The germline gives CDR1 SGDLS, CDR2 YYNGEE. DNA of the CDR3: TGTGCCAGCAGCGGGGGACTGCGAACCTACAATGAGCAGTTCTTC. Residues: CASSGGLRTYNEQFF.

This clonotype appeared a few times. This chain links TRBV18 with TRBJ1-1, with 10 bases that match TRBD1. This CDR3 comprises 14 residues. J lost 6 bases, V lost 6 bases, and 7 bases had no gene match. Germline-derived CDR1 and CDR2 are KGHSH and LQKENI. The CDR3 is CASSRDRGWAEAFF. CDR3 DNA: TGTGCCAGCTCCCGGGACAGGGGTTGGGCTGAAGCTTTCTTT.

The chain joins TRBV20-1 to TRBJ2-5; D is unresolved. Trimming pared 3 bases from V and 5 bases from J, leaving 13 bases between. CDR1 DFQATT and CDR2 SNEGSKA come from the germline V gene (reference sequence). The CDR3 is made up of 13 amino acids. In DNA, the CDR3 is TGCAGTGCTAGTCAAGGTCTAGGGGAGACCCAGTACTTC. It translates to CSASQGLGETQYF.

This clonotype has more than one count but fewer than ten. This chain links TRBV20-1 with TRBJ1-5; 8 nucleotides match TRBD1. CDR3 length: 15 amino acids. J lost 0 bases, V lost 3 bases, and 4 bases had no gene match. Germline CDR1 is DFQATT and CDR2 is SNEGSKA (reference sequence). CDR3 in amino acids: CSARDRVFSNQPQHF. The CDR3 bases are TGCAGTGCTAGGGACAGGGTATTTAGCAATCAGCCCCAGCATTTT.

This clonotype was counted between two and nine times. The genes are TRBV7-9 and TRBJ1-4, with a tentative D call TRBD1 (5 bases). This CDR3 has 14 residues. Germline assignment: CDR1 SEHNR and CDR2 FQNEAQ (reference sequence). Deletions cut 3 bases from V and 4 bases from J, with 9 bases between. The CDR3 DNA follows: TGTGCCAGCAGCTTGGGACCGAATAATGAAAAACTGTTTTTT. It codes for CASSLGPNNEKLFF.

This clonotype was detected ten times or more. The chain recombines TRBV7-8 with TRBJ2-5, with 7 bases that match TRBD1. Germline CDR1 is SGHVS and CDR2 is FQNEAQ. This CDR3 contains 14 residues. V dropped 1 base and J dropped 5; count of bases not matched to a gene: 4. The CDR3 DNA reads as TGTGCCAGCAGCTTAGTGACAGGGATGGAGACCCAGTACTTC. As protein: CASSLVTGMETQYF.

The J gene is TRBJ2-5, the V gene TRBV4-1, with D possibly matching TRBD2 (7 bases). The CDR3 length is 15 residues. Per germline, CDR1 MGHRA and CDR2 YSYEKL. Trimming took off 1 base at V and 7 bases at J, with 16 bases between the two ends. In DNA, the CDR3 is TGCGCCAGCAGCCAAGTCGGGCGGGGGCCGGGGACCCAGTACTTC. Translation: CASSQVGRGPGTQYF.

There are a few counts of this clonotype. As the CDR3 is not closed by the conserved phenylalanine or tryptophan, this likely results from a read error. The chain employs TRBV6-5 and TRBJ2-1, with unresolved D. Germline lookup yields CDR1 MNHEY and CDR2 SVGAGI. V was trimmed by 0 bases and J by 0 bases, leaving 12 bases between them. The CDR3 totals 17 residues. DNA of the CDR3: TGTGCCAGCAGTTACTCTCCGGGTGGCAGCTCCTACAATGAGCAGTTCGTC. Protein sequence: CASSYSPGGSSYNEQFV.

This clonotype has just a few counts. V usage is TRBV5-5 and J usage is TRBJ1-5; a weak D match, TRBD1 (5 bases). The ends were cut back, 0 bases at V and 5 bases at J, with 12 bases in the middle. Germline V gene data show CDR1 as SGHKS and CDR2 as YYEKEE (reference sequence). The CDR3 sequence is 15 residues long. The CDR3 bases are TGTGCCAGCAGCTTGGGGGCCAGGGCAGATCAGCCCCAGCATTTT. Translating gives CASSLGARADQPQHF.

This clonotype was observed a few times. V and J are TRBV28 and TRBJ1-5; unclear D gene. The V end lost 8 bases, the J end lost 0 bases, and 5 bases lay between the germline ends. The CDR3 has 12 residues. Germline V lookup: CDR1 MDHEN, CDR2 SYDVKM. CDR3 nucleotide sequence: TGTGCCAGCCAACTTAGCAATCAGCCCCAGCATTTT. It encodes CASQLSNQPQHF.

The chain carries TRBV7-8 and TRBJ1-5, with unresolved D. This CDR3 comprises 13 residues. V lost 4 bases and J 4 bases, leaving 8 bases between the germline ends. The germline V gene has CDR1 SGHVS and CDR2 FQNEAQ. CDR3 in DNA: TGTGCCAGCAGCTCCCACATTAATCAGCCCCAGCATTTT. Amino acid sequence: CASSSHINQPQHF.

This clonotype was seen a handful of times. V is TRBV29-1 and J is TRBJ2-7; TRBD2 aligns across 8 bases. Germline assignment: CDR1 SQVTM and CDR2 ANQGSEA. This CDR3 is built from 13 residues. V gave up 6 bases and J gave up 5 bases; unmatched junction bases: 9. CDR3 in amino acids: CSVQGLGRHEQYF. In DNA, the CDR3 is TGCAGCGTGCAGGGACTAGGGCGCCACGAGCAGTACTTC.

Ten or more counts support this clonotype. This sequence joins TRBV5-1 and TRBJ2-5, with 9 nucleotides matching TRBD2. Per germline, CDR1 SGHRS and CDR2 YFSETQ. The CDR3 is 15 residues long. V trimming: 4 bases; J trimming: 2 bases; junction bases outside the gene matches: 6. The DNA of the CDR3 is TGCGCCAGCAGCCAGACTAGCGGAGGTCAAGAGACCCAGTACTTC. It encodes CASSQTSGGQETQYF.

CDR3 protein: CASSYIGQGRNEQFF. The CDR3 DNA is TGTGCCAGCAGTTACATAGGACAGGGGCGGAATGAGCAGTTCTTC. The chain employs TRBV27 and TRBJ2-1; 9 bases align to TRBD1. This CDR3 has 15 residues. Germline V gene lookup returns CDR1 MNHEY and CDR2 SMNVEV (reference sequence). Trimming removed 4 bases from V and 7 bases from J; junction bases left unmatched: 8.

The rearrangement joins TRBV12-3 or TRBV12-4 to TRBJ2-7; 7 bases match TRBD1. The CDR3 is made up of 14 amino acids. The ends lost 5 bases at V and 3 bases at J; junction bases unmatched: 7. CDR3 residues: CASSETGSVYEQYF. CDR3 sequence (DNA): TGTGCCAGCAGTGAGACAGGGTCGGTCTACGAGCAGTACTTC.